This T cell receptor beta chain was retrieved from a study of pediatric ulcerative colitis. Overall study findings and caveats: Total lymphocyte DNA, not sorted subsets, was the template. A couple of patients' blood samples yielded substantially fewer templates.

The CDR3 covers 16 residues. Between the trimmed V and J ends, which lost 4 bases and 1 base, there was a span of 14 bases. Germline assignment: CDR1 MNHEY and CDR2 SVGAGI. Using immunoSEQ multiplex PCR, the repertoire was profiled, and TCRdb retains in-frame clones only, with some absent. The table records approximately 6,300 clones, around nine tenths of them present only once. Points on this clone: Its antigen is undetermined.

The chain joins TRBV6-5 to TRBJ2-1, with D tentatively TRBD1 or TRBD2 (6 bases each). The sequenced material came from blood. This sequence originates from a girl aged 5-17 years who was a control in a study of pediatric ulcerative colitis. CDR3 coding DNA: TGTGCCAGCAGTTTTGTCGGGGGCGCGTCCTACAATGAGCAGTTCTTC. It specifies CASSFVGGASYNEQFF.